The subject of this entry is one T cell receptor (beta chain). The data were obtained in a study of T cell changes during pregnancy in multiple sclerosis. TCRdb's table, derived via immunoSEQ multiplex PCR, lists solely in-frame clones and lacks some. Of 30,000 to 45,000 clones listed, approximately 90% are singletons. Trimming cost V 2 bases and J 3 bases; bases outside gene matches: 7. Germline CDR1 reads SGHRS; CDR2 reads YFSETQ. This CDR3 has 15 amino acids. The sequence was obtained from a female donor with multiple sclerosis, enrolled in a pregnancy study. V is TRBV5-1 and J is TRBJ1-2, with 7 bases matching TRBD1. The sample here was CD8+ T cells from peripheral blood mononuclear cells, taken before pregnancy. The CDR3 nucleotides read TGCGCCAGCAGCTTCAGGGGGTTTCGGGACTATGGCTACACCTTC. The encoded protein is CASSFRGFRDYGYTF.